Listed here are 17 T cell receptor beta chains from one sample, sequenced in a study of molecular identifiers for immune sequencing clone quantification. TCRdb used MiXCR to reprocess the PCR reads, holding one entry per CDR3 protein. Counted here are about 640,000 distinct CDR3 sequences, 20% occurring once; the ten biggest clones make up under 0.95%. The sample was naive CD8+ T cells from blood, with Jurkat cell RNA spiked in. The subset denotes: FACS-sorted CD8+CD4-CCR7+CD45RA+ naive T cells. The origin of the receptors is a human donor in good health. Some libraries in this study had Jurkat cell RNA spiked in.

A note on this clonotype: A single base separates this from a much larger clone, so it may be a read error. The rearrangement joins TRBV29-1 to TRBJ1-1; D perhaps matches TRBD1 (5 bases). The CDR3 totals 10 residues. Germline lookup yields CDR1 SQVTM and CDR2 ANQGSEA. As DNA, the CDR3 is TGCAGGGAGGGGATCACTGAAGCTTTCTTT. This encodes CREGITEAFF.

This clonotype was seen many times. The chain has TRBV15 and TRBJ2-5; the D call may be TRBD1 or TRBD2 (5 bases each). Germline CDR1 is LNHNV and CDR2 is YYDKDF (reference sequence). This CDR3 region has 14 residues. V shed 4 bases and J shed 2 bases, with 11 bases lying between them. The CDR3 here is CATSTRDPQETQYF. CDR3 DNA sequence: TGTGCCACCAGCACCAGGGACCCTCAAGAGACCCAGTACTTC.

This clonotype was seen a handful of times. The chain joins TRBV29-1 to TRBJ1-4, with 9 nucleotides matching TRBD1. CDR1 is SQVTM, CDR2 ANQGSEA, per germline. With 3 bases clipped from V and 8 bases from J, the junction kept 10 bases outside the gene matches. The CDR3 consists of 15 residues. CDR3 in amino acids: CSVDSGDRVEEKLFF. The CDR3 coding sequence is TGCAGCGTTGATTCGGGGGACAGGGTAGAGGAAAAACTGTTTTTT.

At least ten counts were recorded for this clonotype. The CDR3 reads CASSYRAREDVDNEQFF. The CDR3 coding sequence is TGTGCCAGCAGTTACAGGGCGCGGGAGGACGTCGACAATGAGCAGTTCTTC. This chain joins TRBV6-2 or TRBV6-3 and TRBJ2-1; 8 bases line up with TRBD2. CDR3 length: 17 amino acids. CDR1 and CDR2 (germline): MNHEY, SVGEGT. V lost 2 bases to trimming and J lost 5 bases; unmatched junction nucleotides: 11.

This clonotype was picked up many times. This chain links TRBV28 with TRBJ1-1; D unresolved. CDR3 size: 19 residues. V dropped 1 base and J dropped 0 bases, with 21 bases sitting between them. Germline V lookup: CDR1 MDHEN, CDR2 SYDVKM. The CDR3 sequence is CASSLFRNSSFRLNTEAFF. The CDR3 nucleotides are TGTGCCAGCAGTTTATTTCGAAACAGCTCCTTCCGATTGAACACTGAAGCTTTCTTT.

This clonotype was observed many times. This rearrangement joins TRBV7-9 to TRBJ2-3, with D possibly being TRBD1 or TRBD2 (6 bases each). Germline CDR1 reads SEHNR; CDR2 reads FQNEAQ (reference sequence). V was cut by 5 bases and J by 5 bases, with 20 bases left in between. The CDR3 covers 16 residues. As DNA, the CDR3 is TGTGCCAGCAGCGCAACTGGAGGGGGAGGTCGAGATACGCAGTATTTT. This encodes CASSATGGGGRDTQYF.

This clonotype was observed many times. The rearrangement joins TRBV4-1 to TRBJ2-2; D assignment may be TRBD1 or TRBD2 (5 bases each). The CDR3 spans 14 residues. The V end lost 4 bases, the J end lost 6 bases, and 12 bases lay between the germline ends. Germline assignment: CDR1 MGHRA and CDR2 YSYEKL. In DNA form, the CDR3 reads TGCGCCAGCAGCCCCGGCCCGGGGCCCGGGGAGCTGTTTTTT. Encoded protein: CASSPGPGPGELFF.

This clonotype was counted between two and nine times. The rearrangement uses TRBV4-3 and TRBJ1-2; the D is unclear. The CDR3 has 16 residues. Germline CDR1 is LGHNA and CDR2 is YSLEER. Trimming removed 0 bases at V and 4 bases at J, with 15 bases between. Here the CDR3 reads CASSQDHPGLGYGYTF. CDR3 in DNA: TGCGCCAGCAGCCAAGATCATCCCGGCTTGGGCTATGGCTACACCTTC.

Concerning this clonotype itself: Given a much more abundant clone one base away, this may be a read error. The chain has TRBV28 and TRBJ2-7; a weak D match, TRBD1 (5 bases). V dropped 4 bases and J dropped 2 bases, with 18 bases sitting between them. CDR3 size: 16 residues. Germline V lookup: CDR1 MDHEN, CDR2 SYDVKM. CDR3 residues: CASSYPATGNTYEQYF. The CDR3 bases are TGTGCCAGCAGTTACCCCGCCACAGGCAATACCTACGAGCAGTACTTC.

This clonotype has only a few counts. The chain employs TRBV3-1 and TRBJ1-4; possible D gene TRBD1, 6 bases. Trimming shortened V by 0 bases and J by 3 bases, and 14 bases separated the two germline ends. The germline gives CDR1 LGHDT, CDR2 YNNKEL (reference sequence). The CDR3 totals 17 residues. The CDR3 reads CASSQDFGRGANEKLFF. The CDR3 DNA reads TGTGCCAGCAGCCAAGATTTCGGCAGGGGAGCTAATGAAAAACTGTTTTTT.

This clonotype was seen repeatedly, ten times or more. The chain employs TRBV9 and TRBJ2-7, with D perhaps assigned TRBD1 or TRBD2 (5 bases each). The CDR3 runs 14 residues. The ends were cut back, 3 bases at V and 4 bases at J, with 14 bases in the middle. CDR1 SGDLS and CDR2 YYNGEE come from the germline V gene. CDR3 loop: CASSAAGSGYEQYF. The DNA of the CDR3 is TGTGCCAGCAGCGCCGCAGGGAGCGGATACGAGCAGTACTTC.

In regard to this clonotype: This could be a read error, since a much larger clone is one nucleotide away. The chain combines TRBV7-9 with TRBJ2-7, with 9 positions matching TRBD1. CDR3 size: 14 residues. Germline V gene lookup returns CDR1 SEHNR and CDR2 FQNEAQ (reference sequence). DNA for the CDR3: TGTGCCGGCAGCAATCCGGGACAGGGTCTGGAGCAGTACTTC. Translated: CAGSNPGQGLEQYF.

This clonotype was seen ten or more times. The chain carries TRBV5-6 and TRBJ1-3, with D unresolved. V gave up 6 bases and J gave up 0 bases, with 10 bases separating them. CDR1 and CDR2 from the germline V gene are SGHDT and YYEEEE. The CDR3 covers 14 residues. The CDR3 coding sequence is TGTGCCAGCATCGCTCGAGTCTCTGGAAACACCATATATTTT. This codes for CASIARVSGNTIYF.

This sequence joins TRBV14 and TRBJ2-1; tentative D call: TRBD1 (6 bases). Germline V gene data show CDR1 as SGHDN and CDR2 as FVKESK. Trimming took 6 bases from V and 9 from J, leaving 21 bases between them. The CDR3 spans 15 residues. CDR3: CASRPAGTSAGEQFF. The CDR3, as DNA: TGTGCCAGCAGACCTGCCGGGACATCGGCGGGTGAGCAGTTCTTC.

V gene TRBV6-5 combines with J gene TRBJ2-7; D unresolved. The germline gives CDR1 MNHEY, CDR2 SVGAGI. Trimming pared 5 bases from V and 5 bases from J, leaving 19 bases between. This CDR3 spans 15 amino acids. CDR3 residues: CASSLTGVYVDEQYF. DNA of the CDR3: TGTGCCAGCAGTCTGACTGGGGTGTACGTGGACGAGCAGTACTTC.

This clonotype occurred many times. The rearrangement joins TRBV5-1 to TRBJ2-5; the D is unclear. The CDR3 sequence is 13 residues long. The V end was cut by 3 bases, the J end by 6 bases, with 12 bases between. CDR1 SGHRS and CDR2 YFSETQ come from the germline V gene. The CDR3 reads CASSSDSRKTQYF. In nucleotides, the CDR3 is TGCGCCAGCAGCTCCGACTCTCGAAAGACCCAGTACTTC.

At least ten counts were recorded for this clonotype. This sequence joins TRBV6-7 and TRBJ2-7; D might be TRBD1 or TRBD2, each matching 5 bases. TRBV6-7 is noted as an ORF with a role that remains uncertain. Trimming took 0 bases from V and 2 from J, leaving 17 bases between them. This CDR3 spans 17 amino acids. CDR3 nucleotide sequence: TGTGCCAGCAGTTACTCGCGTGGGGACGGGGTAACCTACGAGCAGTACTTC. Protein: CASSYSRGDGVTYEQYF.